Here is one TCR beta chain with its context. The antigen is not known. An end of the junction differs from the germline gene, which may be a read error. Joint extraction of RNA and DNA used about 17-33 mg of bulk tissue that was unsorted. This sample is part of a study of tumor-infiltrating lymphocytes in primary liver carcinoma. Study summary: T1-T3 N0M0 was the stage of the tumors, which were 4.2 to 10 cm across. Samples had roughly 3.5 to 8 million productive TCRbeta reads, comparable between tissue types.

From roughly 500 ng total RNA, TCR beta cDNA was generated with a primer in the constant region. Three rounds of nested multiplex PCR with slightly modified ARM-PCR produced TCR beta libraries. Using its own MiXCR run on the multiplex PCR reads, TCRdb lists one record per CDR3 protein. Among 120,000 or so distinct CDR3 sequences listed, 65% were seen once. The study, taken as a whole, reports: Significantly greater top-250-clone fractions characterized tumors relative to blood (p = 0.039). The proportion of top clones found throughout all five tumor regions was only about 8-25%.

The sample taken for sequencing was liver tumor tissue from sampling region 1. Subset noted: tumor region T1, superior pole. This sequence was found in a woman aged 55-75 years with primary liver carcinoma and hepatitis B virus infection.

The CDR3 coding sequence is TGTGCCAGCAGACCGAGCCTTGACATTGGGGAACTGTTTTTT. Its protein is CASRPSLDIGELFF. This chain joins TRBV11-1 and TRBJ2-2; D is undetermined. This CDR3 comprises 14 residues. Germline V gene data show CDR1 as SGHAT and CDR2 as FQDESV (reference sequence). The variable domain in full, with the rest retrieved from reference TRBV11-1 and TRBJ2-2, is EAEVAQSPRYKITEKSQAVAFWCDPISGHATLYWYRQILGQGPELLVQFQDESVVDDSQLPKDRFSAERLKGVDSTLKIQPAELGDSAMYLCASRPSLDIGELFFGEGSRLTVL.